These 4 T cell receptor beta chains share one sample of origin, sequenced in a study of PD-L1 blockade in urothelial cancer. Profiling relied on immunoSEQ multiplex PCR, and the TCRdb table lists in-frame clones only, not all of them. The sample consists of around 30,000 clones, less than 90% of them appearing once. Noted time point: peripheral blood 6 weeks after treatment start. The starting material was PBMCs, obtained around atezolizumab (anti-PD-L1) treatment. These receptors were taken from a man aged 65-85 years with urothelial cancer.

This chain joins TRBV6-1 and TRBJ2-7; tentatively, D is TRBD1 (5 bases). This CDR3 has 13 amino acids. CDR1 is MNHNS and CDR2 is SASEGT in the germline V gene. The germline V and J ends were trimmed by 6 bases and 3 bases, with 12 bases remaining between them. The CDR3 DNA sequence: TGTGCCAGCAGAACTCCACAGGACTACGAGCAGTACTTC. Its translation is CASRTPQDYEQYF.

The count of this clone is one. The chain uses TRBV7-2 and TRBJ2-5, with TRBD2 identical over 14 bases. This CDR3 is 16 amino acids long. The germline CDR1 and CDR2 sequences are SGHTA and FQGNSA. The trim removed 2 bases at V and 6 bases at J, leaving 5 bases unmatched. The CDR3 sequence is CASSLNRLAGGKTQYF. The CDR3 nucleotides read TGTGCCAGCAGCTTAAATCGACTAGCGGGGGGGAAGACCCAGTACTTC.

This chain joins TRBV7-2 and TRBJ2-4; weak D call: TRBD1 (6 bases). Germline V gives CDR1 SGHTA, CDR2 FQGNSA. This CDR3 has 15 residues. V lost 5 bases to trimming and J lost 0 bases, with 11 bases between them. The CDR3 nucleotides are TGTGCCAGCAGCAGGACAGAGCTAGCCAAAAACATTCAGTACTTC. It specifies CASSRTELAKNIQYF.

The CDR3 DNA is TGTGCCAGCAGCCCCACTAGCGGGAGGACCGATGAGCAGTTCTTC. It specifies CASSPTSGRTDEQFF. V is TRBV7-3 and J is TRBJ2-1; 12 bases line up with TRBD2. Germline values: CDR1 SGHTA, CDR2 FQGTGA. CDR3 length: 15 amino acids. After removal of 5 bases from V and 8 bases from J, the junction contained 7 bases not matched to a gene. Based on the CDR3 plus reference TRBV7-3 and TRBJ2-1, the full variable domain is GAGVSQTPSNKVTEKGKYVELRCDPISGHTALYWYRQSLGQGPEFLIYFQGTGAADDSGLPNDRFFAVRPEGSVSTLKIQRTERGDSAVYLCASSPTSGRTDEQFFGPGTRLTVL.